Listed here is a single T cell receptor (beta chain). This CDR3 contains 12 residues. The germline CDR1 and CDR2 sequences are MNHNS and SASEGT. V was cut by 3 bases and J by 6 bases, with 8 bases left in between. Patients with a history of autoimmune disease or on systemic immunosuppression were excluded. The data derive from a study of OX40 agonist ivuxolimab in advanced cancers. Study-wide background: Three individuals attained partial responses, comprising one hepatocellular carcinoma case and two cutaneous melanoma cases.

Measured with immunoSEQ multiplex PCR; TCRdb has only the in-frame clones, and not every one. The table shows some 68,000 clones, with 75% to 90% occurring only once. The sequenced sample was CD4+ or CD8+ T cells sorted from blood, obtained in a trial of the OX40 agonist ivuxolimab. The sequence derives from an adult with an advanced solid tumor such as melanoma, head and neck, liver or kidney cancer. The rearrangement uses TRBV6-1 and TRBJ1-1; D gene unclear. CDR3 sequence reads: CASSEGWAEAFF. CDR3 DNA: TGTGCCAGCAGTGAGGGATGGGCTGAAGCTTTCTTT.